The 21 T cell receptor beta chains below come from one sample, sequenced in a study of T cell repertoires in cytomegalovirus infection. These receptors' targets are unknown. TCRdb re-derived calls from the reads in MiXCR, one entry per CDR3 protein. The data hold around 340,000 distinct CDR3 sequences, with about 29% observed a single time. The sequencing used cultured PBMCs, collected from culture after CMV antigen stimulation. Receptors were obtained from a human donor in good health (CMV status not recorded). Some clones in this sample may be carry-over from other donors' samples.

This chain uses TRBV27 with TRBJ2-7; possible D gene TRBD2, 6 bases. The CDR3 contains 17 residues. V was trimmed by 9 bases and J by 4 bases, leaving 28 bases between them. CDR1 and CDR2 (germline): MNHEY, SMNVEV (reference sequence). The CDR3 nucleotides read TGTGCCAGTTCTCCAGGATACCGGGAACCCGGGGGATACGAGCAGTACTTC. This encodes CASSPGYREPGGYEQYF.

The CDR3 protein is CASRPSGEAKNIQYF. The CDR3 DNA sequence: TGCGCCAGCAGGCCTAGCGGGGAGGCCAAAAACATTCAGTACTTC. The chain recombines TRBV4-1 with TRBJ2-4; 9 bases line up with TRBD2. The germline V gene has CDR1 MGHRA and CDR2 YSYEKL. This CDR3 has 15 residues. J gave up 1 base and V 6 bases, and 4 bases lay outside the gene matches.

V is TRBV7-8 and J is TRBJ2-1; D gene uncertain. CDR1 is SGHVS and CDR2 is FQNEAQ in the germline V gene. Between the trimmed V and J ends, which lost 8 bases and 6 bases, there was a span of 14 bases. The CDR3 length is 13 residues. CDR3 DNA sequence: TGTGCCAGCCTACCGCTAGTCTCCAATGAGCAGTTCTTC. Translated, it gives CASLPLVSNEQFF. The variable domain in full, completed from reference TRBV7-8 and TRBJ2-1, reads GAGVSQSPRYKVAKRGQDVALRCDPISGHVSLFWYQQALGQGPEFLTYFQNEAQLDKSGLPSDRFFAERPEGSVSTLKIQRTQQEDSAVYLCASLPLVSNEQFFGPGTRLTVL.

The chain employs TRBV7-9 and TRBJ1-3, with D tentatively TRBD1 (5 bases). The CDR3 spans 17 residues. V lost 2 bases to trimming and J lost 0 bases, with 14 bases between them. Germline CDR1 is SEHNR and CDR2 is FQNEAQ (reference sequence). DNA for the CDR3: TGTGCCAGCAGCTTATGGGGCCGCGCCAGCTCTGGAAACACCATATATTTT. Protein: CASSLWGRASSGNTIYF.

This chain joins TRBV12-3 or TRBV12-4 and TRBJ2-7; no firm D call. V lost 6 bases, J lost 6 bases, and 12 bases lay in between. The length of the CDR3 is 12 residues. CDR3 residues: CASSPGLSEQYF. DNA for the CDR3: TGTGCCAGCAGCCCCGGTCTCAGCGAGCAGTACTTC.

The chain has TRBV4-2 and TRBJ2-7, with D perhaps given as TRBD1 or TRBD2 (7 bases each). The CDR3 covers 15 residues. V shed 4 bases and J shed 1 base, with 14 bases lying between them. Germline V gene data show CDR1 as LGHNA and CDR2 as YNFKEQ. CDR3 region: CASSLNQGGSYEQYF. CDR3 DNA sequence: TGTGCCAGCAGCCTAAATCAGGGGGGGTCCTACGAGCAGTACTTC.

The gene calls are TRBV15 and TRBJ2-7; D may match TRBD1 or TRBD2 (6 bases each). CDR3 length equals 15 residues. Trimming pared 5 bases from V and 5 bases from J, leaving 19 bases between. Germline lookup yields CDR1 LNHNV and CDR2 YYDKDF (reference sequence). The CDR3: CATSGGWQGRNEQYF. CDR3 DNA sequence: TGTGCCACCAGCGGGGGCTGGCAGGGGAGGAACGAGCAGTACTTC.

The DNA for the CDR3 is TGTGCCAGCAGCCCCGCGTCCCCTGGTGGGCAAGAGACCCAGTACTTC. It encodes CASSPASPGGQETQYF. The chain carries TRBV7-9 and TRBJ2-5; D not resolved. The CDR3 has 16 amino acids. V was shortened by 5 bases and J by 2 bases, with 18 bases between the two germline ends. Per germline, CDR1 SEHNR and CDR2 FQNEAQ (reference sequence). Full variable domain (missing parts from reference TRBV7-9 and TRBJ2-5): DTGVSQNPRHKITKRGQNVTFRCDPISEHNRLYWYRQTLGQGPEFLTYFQNEAQLEKSRLLSDRFSAERPKGSFSTLEIQRTEQGDSAMYLCASSPASPGGQETQYFGPGTRLLVL.

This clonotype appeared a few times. CDR3 coding DNA: TGCGCCAGCAGCCAGGGACTCGGAACCGGACTAGCGGAAGAGACCCAGTACTTC. It translates to CASSQGLGTGLAEETQYF. V is TRBV4-1 and J is TRBJ2-5; 10 positions match TRBD2. V lost 3 bases to trimming and J lost 3 bases; unmatched junction nucleotides: 13. The length of the CDR3 is 18 residues. Per the germline V gene, CDR1 is MGHRA and CDR2 is YSYEKL.

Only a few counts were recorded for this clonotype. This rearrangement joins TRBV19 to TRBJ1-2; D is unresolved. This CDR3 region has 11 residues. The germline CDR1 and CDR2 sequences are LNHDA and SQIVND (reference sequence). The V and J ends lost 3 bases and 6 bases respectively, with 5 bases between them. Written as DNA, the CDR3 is TGTGCCAGTAGTATGATCCATGGCTACACCTTC. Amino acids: CASSMIHGYTF.

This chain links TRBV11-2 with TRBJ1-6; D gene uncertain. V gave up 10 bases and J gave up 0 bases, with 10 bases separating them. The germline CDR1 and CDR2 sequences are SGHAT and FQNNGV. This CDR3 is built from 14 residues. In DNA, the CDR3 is TGTGCCACGAAGAACAGCTCCTATAATTCACCCCTCCACTTT. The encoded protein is CATKNSSYNSPLHF. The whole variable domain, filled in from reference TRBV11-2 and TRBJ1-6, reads EAGVAQSPRYKIIEKRQSVAFWCNPISGHATLYWYQQILGQGPKLLIQFQNNGVVDDSQLPKDRFSAERLKGVDSTLKIQPAKLEDSAVYLCATKNSSYNSPLHFGNGTRLTVT.

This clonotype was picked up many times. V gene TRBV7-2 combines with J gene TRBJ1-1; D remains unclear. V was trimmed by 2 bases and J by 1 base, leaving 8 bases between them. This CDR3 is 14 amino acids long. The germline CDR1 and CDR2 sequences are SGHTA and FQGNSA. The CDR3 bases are TGTGCCAGCAGCTTAACACGGGGGAACACTGAAGCTTTCTTT. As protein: CASSLTRGNTEAFF.

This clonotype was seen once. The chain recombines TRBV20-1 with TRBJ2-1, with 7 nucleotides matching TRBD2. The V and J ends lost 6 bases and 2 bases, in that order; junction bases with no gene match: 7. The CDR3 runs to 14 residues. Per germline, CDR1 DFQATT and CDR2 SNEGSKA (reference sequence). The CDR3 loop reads CSAPQRGPYNEQFF. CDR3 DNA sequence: TGCAGTGCCCCCCAGCGGGGACCCTACAATGAGCAGTTCTTC.

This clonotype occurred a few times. The DNA for the CDR3 is TGTGCCACGACTACAGGGAACACTGAAGCTTTCTTT. The encoded protein is CATTTGNTEAFF. The rearrangement joins TRBV6-1 to TRBJ1-1; possible D gene TRBD1, 5 bases. The CDR3 is 12 amino acids. V shed 10 bases and J shed 1 base, with 10 bases lying between them. Germline V gene sequence: CDR1 MNHNS, CDR2 SASEGT.

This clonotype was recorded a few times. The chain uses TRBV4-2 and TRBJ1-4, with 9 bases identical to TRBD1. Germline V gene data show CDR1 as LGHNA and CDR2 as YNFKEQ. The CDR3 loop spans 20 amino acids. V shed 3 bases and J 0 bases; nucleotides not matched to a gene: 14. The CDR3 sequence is CASSQKTYRGRSPTNEKLFF. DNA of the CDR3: TGTGCCAGCAGCCAGAAAACCTACAGGGGGCGATCCCCAACTAATGAAAAACTGTTTTTT.

CDR3 sequence reads: CSAATGAYEQYF. Here the CDR3 DNA reads TGCAGTGCGGCGACAGGGGCCTACGAGCAGTACTTC. V and J are TRBV20-1 and TRBJ2-7; 8 bases align to TRBD1. CDR3 size: 12 residues. The junction had 3 bases not matched to a gene; V was cut back by 6 bases and J by 2 bases. In germline, CDR1 is DFQATT, CDR2 SNEGSKA (reference sequence).

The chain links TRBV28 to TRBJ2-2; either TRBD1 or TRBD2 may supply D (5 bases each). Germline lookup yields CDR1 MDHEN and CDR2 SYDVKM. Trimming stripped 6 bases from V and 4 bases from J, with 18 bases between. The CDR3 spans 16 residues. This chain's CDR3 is CASSPARGMFTGELFF. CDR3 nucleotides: TGTGCCAGCAGCCCTGCGAGGGGAATGTTCACCGGGGAGCTGTTTTTT. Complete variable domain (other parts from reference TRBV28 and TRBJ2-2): DVKVTQSSRYLVKRTGEKVFLECVQDMDHENMFWYRQDPGLGLRLIYFSYDVKMKEKGDIPEGYSVSREKKERFSLILESASTNQTSMYLCASSPARGMFTGELFFGEGSRLTVL.

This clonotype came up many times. The CDR3 reads CASSFSDRGYGYTF. The CDR3 DNA follows: TGTGCCAGCTCCTTCTCTGACAGGGGTTATGGCTACACCTTC. V is TRBV7-2 and J is TRBJ1-2, with 8 bases matching TRBD1. The CDR3 is 14 amino acids. The junction had 10 bases not matched to a gene; V was cut back by 8 bases and J by 5 bases. The germline CDR1 and CDR2 sequences are SGHTA and FQGNSA.

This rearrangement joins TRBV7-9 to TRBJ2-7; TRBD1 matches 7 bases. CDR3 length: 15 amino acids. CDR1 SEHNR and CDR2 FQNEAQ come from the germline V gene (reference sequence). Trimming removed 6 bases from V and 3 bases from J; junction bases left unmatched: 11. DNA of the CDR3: TGTGCCAGCAGTTTCGTGTCGGGACAGAGCTACGAGCAGTACTTC. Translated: CASSFVSGQSYEQYF. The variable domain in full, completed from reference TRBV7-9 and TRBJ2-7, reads DTGVSQNPRHKITKRGQNVTFRCDPISEHNRLYWYRQTLGQGPEFLTYFQNEAQLEKSRLLSDRFSAERPKGSFSTLEIQRTEQGDSAMYLCASSFVSGQSYEQYFGPGTRLTVT.

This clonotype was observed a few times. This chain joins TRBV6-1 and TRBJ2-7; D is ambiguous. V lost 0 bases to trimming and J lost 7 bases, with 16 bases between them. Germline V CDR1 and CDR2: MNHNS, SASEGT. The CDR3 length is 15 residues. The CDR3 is CASSEAIHQVQEQYF. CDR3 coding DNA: TGTGCCAGCAGTGAAGCGATACACCAGGTCCAGGAGCAGTACTTC.

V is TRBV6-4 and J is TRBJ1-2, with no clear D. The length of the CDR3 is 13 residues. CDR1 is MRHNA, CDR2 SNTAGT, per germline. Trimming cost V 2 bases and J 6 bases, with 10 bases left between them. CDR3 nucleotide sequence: TGTGCCAGCAGTGACGGCAGACGTAATGGCTACACCTTC. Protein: CASSDGRRNGYTF.